The present TCR beta chain was sequenced within a study of T cells in localized non-small cell lung cancer. Notes on the study in general: In adjacent lung appeared a median roughly 56 of the top 100 tumor clones. Uninvolved adjacent lung had higher T cell clonality than tumor and all other tissues. Heterogeneity remains possible, as sequencing covered one tumor region only.

The V gene lost 5 bases and the J gene lost 4 bases, with 14 bases spanning the gap. The germline CDR1 and CDR2 sequences are SGHTA and FQGNSA. The CDR3 spans 14 residues. Generated by immunoSEQ multiplex PCR, the TCRdb table keeps only in-frame clones and is missing some. The sample has tens of thousands of clones; about 86% are singletons. Regarding this clone: The antigen is not known.

This receptor was identified in a woman aged 40 to 75 with stage I lung adenocarcinoma. Here the sequenced sample was peripheral blood, taken before any cancer treatment. The J gene is TRBJ2-5, the V gene TRBV7-2; D is possibly TRBD2 (7 bases). The CDR3: CASSRRGPVETQYF. The CDR3, as DNA: TGTGCCAGCAGCCGGCGGGGGCCGGTAGAGACCCAGTACTTC.